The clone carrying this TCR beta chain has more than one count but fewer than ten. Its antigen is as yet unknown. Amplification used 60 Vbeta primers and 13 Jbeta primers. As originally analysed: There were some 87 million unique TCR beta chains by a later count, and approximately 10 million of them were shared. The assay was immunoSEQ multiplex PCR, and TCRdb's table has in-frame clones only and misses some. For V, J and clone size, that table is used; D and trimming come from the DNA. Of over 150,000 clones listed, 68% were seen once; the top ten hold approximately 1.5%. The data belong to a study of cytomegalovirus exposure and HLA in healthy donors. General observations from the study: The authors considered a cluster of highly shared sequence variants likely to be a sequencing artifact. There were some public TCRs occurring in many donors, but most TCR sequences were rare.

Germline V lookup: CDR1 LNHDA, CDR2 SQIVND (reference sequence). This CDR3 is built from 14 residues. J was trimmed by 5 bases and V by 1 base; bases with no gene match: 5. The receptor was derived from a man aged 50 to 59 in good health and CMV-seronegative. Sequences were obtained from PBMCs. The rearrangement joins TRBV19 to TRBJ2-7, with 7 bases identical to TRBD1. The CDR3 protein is CASSIGQGGNEQYF. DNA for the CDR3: TGTGCCAGTAGTATAGGACAGGGCGGCAACGAGCAGTACTTC.